These T cell receptor beta chains were read from a single sample in a study of blood T cells in healthy people across ages. TCRdb recomputed calls from the 5' RACE reads with MiXCR, one row per CDR3 protein. The table records some 880,000 distinct CDR3 sequences, approximately 35% of them present only once. Sequenced: blood. The origin of the receptors is a man younger than 35 in good health. Both conserved end residues are part of each CDR3. A D gene is named only where the DNA matches it firmly. Only some rows state a clone size, as once, few, many or a class for expanded clones.

v_call: TRBV7-2
j_call: TRBJ2-1
clone_size: NA
d_call: NA
cdr3_nt: TGTGCCAGCAGCTACCGGGACTTCTGGGAGCAGTTCTTC
cdr3_aa: CASSYRDFWEQFF

v_call: TRBV11-2
j_call: TRBJ2-1
clone_size: NA
d_call: NA
cdr3_nt: TGTGCCAGCAGCCACGCGGGTACTAGCATCGATGAGCAGTTCTTC
cdr3_aa: CASSHAGTSIDEQFF

v_call: TRBV20-1
j_call: TRBJ1-2
clone_size: NA
d_call: NA
cdr3_nt: TGCAGTGATTGGGGGGGGCAGGATAATATCTATGGCTACACCTTC
cdr3_aa: CSDWGGQDNIYGYTF

v_call: TRBV21-1
j_call: TRBJ1-5
clone_size: NA
d_call: NA
cdr3_nt: TGTGCCAGCAGCAAGGTGGGGGGGAGCAATCAGCCCCAGCATTTT
cdr3_aa: CASSKVGGSNQPQHF

v_call: TRBV7-9
j_call: TRBJ2-1
clone_size: NA
d_call: NA
cdr3_nt: TGTGCCAGCAGCTTGGAACGGAAACTATCGAGCTCCTACAATGAGCAGTTCTTC
cdr3_aa: CASSLERKLSSSYNEQFF

v_call: TRBV30
j_call: TRBJ2-7
clone_size: few
d_call: NA
cdr3_nt: TGTGCCTGGAGTCGGGGGCCCGTCTACGAGCAGTACTTC
cdr3_aa: CAWSRGPVYEQYF

v_call: TRBV9
j_call: TRBJ1-4
clone_size: NA
d_call: NA
cdr3_nt: TGTGCCAGCAGCGTAGCAAGCCAGGGGAATGAAAAACTGTTTTTT
cdr3_aa: CASSVASQGNEKLFF

v_call: TRBV29-1
j_call: TRBJ2-3
clone_size: many
d_call: NA
cdr3_nt: TGCAGCGTTGAACTTAGTGCAGATACGCAGTATTTT
cdr3_aa: CSVELSADTQYF

v_call: TRBV2
j_call: TRBJ1-2
clone_size: many
d_call: NA
cdr3_nt: TGTGCCAGCCATCGGGGGGAAGAGTATGGCTACACCTTC
cdr3_aa: CASHRGEEYGYTF

v_call: TRBV10-3
j_call: TRBJ1-2
clone_size: NA
d_call: TRBD1
cdr3_nt: TGTGCCATCACCGAGGACAGGGAGGGAGGCTACACCTTC
cdr3_aa: CAITEDREGGYTF

v_call: TRBV12-3/TRBV12-4
j_call: TRBJ1-1
clone_size: few
d_call: NA
cdr3_nt: TGTGCCAGCACCAGGGGTCGGGGGGCGGGATCTGGGGTCACTGAAGCTTTCTTT
cdr3_aa: CASTRGRGAGSGVTEAFF

v_call: TRBV4-2
j_call: TRBJ2-7
clone_size: many
d_call: TRBD1
cdr3_nt: TGTGCCAGCAGCCCCCGACAGGGGACGGGTTACGAGCAGTACTTC
cdr3_aa: CASSPRQGTGYEQYF

v_call: TRBV7-3
j_call: TRBJ2-5
clone_size: NA
d_call: TRBD1
cdr3_nt: TGTGCCAGCAGCTTAACCGACAGGGTGGAGACCCAGTACTTC
cdr3_aa: CASSLTDRVETQYF

v_call: TRBV27
j_call: TRBJ2-1
clone_size: few
d_call: NA
cdr3_nt: TGTGCCAGCAGTTTCAGGACCCTCCCCTACAATGAGCAGTTCTTC
cdr3_aa: CASSFRTLPYNEQFF

v_call: TRBV4-3
j_call: TRBJ1-4
clone_size: NA
d_call: TRBD1
cdr3_nt: TGCGCCAGCAGCCAGGTTACAGGGGGAAGAGGGGAAAAACTGTTTTTT
cdr3_aa: CASSQVTGGRGEKLFF

v_call: TRBV10-3
j_call: TRBJ1-2
clone_size: NA
d_call: NA
cdr3_nt: TGTGCCATCAGTGATGGGCCAGGGAATCGTGGCTACACCTTC
cdr3_aa: CAISDGPGNRGYTF

v_call: TRBV12-3/TRBV12-4
j_call: TRBJ2-6
clone_size: NA
d_call: NA
cdr3_nt: TGTGCCAGCAGTCCGGACAGAGGGGGGTCTGGGGCCAACGTCCTGACTTTC
cdr3_aa: CASSPDRGGSGANVLTF

v_call: TRBV5-5
j_call: TRBJ2-7
clone_size: NA
d_call: NA
cdr3_nt: TGTGCCAGCAGCTCACTGTCGGGACGAAGCGAGCAGTACTTC
cdr3_aa: CASSSLSGRSEQYF

v_call: TRBV4-1
j_call: TRBJ1-2
clone_size: many
d_call: NA
cdr3_nt: TGCGCCAGCAGCCAAGATCCGCAGCTACACTATGGCTACACCTTC
cdr3_aa: CASSQDPQLHYGYTF

v_call: TRBV7-6
j_call: TRBJ2-2
clone_size: NA
d_call: NA
cdr3_nt: TGTGCCAGCAGCACAGGGTATAGCACCGGGGAGCTGTTTTTT
cdr3_aa: CASSTGYSTGELFF

v_call: TRBV20-1
j_call: TRBJ2-7
clone_size: many
d_call: NA
cdr3_nt: TGCAGTGCTAGAGCCCACGGGGCCTCATCTCTCGAGCAGTACTTC
cdr3_aa: CSARAHGASSLEQYF

v_call: TRBV9
j_call: TRBJ1-6
clone_size: NA
d_call: NA
cdr3_nt: TGTGCCAGCAGCGTAGTCGATAATTCACCCCTCCACTTT
cdr3_aa: CASSVVDNSPLHF